The rows below give T cell receptor beta chains drawn from one sample of a study of CD8 T cells in Susac syndrome. One entry per CDR3 protein, called by TCRdb with MiXCR from the immunoSEQ multiplex PCR reads. The sample records 250,000 to 300,000 distinct CDR3 sequences, roughly 85% being singletons. Sequencing input: CD8+ T cells from PBMCs. The receptor set was obtained from a human donor with multiple sclerosis. The CDR3 runs from the conserved cysteine through the conserved F or W. D genes are given only for firm matches. Size is stated for part of the rows, as once, few or many counts, or as a class when the clone is expanded.

j_call clone_size d_call v_call cdr3_nt cdr3_aa
TRBJ2-3 . . TRBV9 TGTGCCAGCAGCGACGGGCCACTTTCAACCACAGATACGCAGTATTTT CASSDGPLSTTDTQYF
TRBJ2-7 . TRBD2 TRBV13 TGTGCCAGCAGCATTCTCGGGACTAGCGGCTACGAGCAGTACTTC CASSILGTSGYEQYF
TRBJ2-7 . TRBD2 TRBV27 TGTGCCAGCAGGGAAACTAGCGGGAGCTTCTACGAGCAGTACTTC CASRETSGSFYEQYF
TRBJ2-2 . . TRBV9 TGTGCCAGCAGCGTCGGCAACACCGGGGAGCTGTTTTTT CASSVGNTGELFF
TRBJ2-1 . . TRBV5-5 TGTGCCAGCAGCTTTAGTTGGGACAAATACAATGAGCAGTTCTTC CASSFSWDKYNEQFF
TRBJ1-1 . . TRBV7-6 TGTGCCAGCAGCTTAGCAGAACCAGGCCCTTGGTCTGAAGCTTTCTTT CASSLAEPGPWSEAFF
TRBJ1-2 . . TRBV29-1 TGCGACGTTGAAGACCTACTTCAATACCCCTATGGCTACACCTTC CDVEDLLQYPYGYTF
TRBJ2-1 . TRBD1 TRBV11-2 TGTGCCAGCCGACTAACAGGGGTCTCCTACAATGAGCAGTTCTTC CASRLTGVSYNEQFF
TRBJ2-7 . . TRBV2 TGTGCCAGCAGTGAAACCCCTTTTTTGATGGGTCTAAGCTCCTACGAGCAGTACTTC CASSETPFLMGLSSYEQYF
TRBJ2-1 . . TRBV27 TGTGCCAGCAGTTTGGAAGGATGCAATGAGCAGTTCTTC CASSLEGCNEQFF
TRBJ2-7 few TRBD1 TRBV11-1 TGTGCCAGCAGCCTCCGGGACAGATCCTACGAGCAGTACTTC CASSLRDRSYEQYF
TRBJ1-1 . . TRBV29-1 TGCAGCGGGAGTCGGGGAGGGACTGAAGCTTTCTTT CSGSRGGTEAFF
TRBJ2-1 . TRBD1 TRBV11-2 TGTGCCAGCAGCTTAGGCCCAAACAGGGGTTACAATGAGCAGTTCTTC CASSLGPNRGYNEQFF
TRBJ2-1 once TRBD2 TRBV18 TGTGCCAGCTCACCGGAGACTAGCGGAGACTACAATGAGCAGTTCTTC CASSPETSGDYNEQFF
TRBJ2-7 . . TRBV27 TGTGCCAGCAGTTATTCCACCGGGACACTGGCCTACGAGCAGTACTTC CASSYSTGTLAYEQYF
TRBJ2-1 . TRBD2 TRBV6-2/TRBV6-3 TGTGCCAGCAGTTACGAGCGGGAGGGAACCAATGAGCAGTTCTTC CASSYEREGTNEQFF
TRBJ2-3 . . TRBV5-4 TGTGCCAGCAGCGTCCGTACTACACTAAAGGGATCAAGGGATACGCAGTATTTT CASSVRTTLKGSRDTQYF
TRBJ2-7 . TRBD2 TRBV5-6 TGTGCCAGCAGCCCCTGGACTAGCTACGAGCAGTACTTC CASSPWTSYEQYF
TRBJ2-1 . . TRBV20-1 TGCAGTGCCAGGGCCGAGCGGTCCTACAATGAGCAGTTCTTC CSARAERSYNEQFF
TRBJ2-7 . TRBD1 TRBV2 TGTGCCAGCAGAGGGTTACGCGGGACAGGGGGACCCGAGCAGTACTTC CASRGLRGTGGPEQYF
TRBJ2-1 . . TRBV20-1 TGCAGTGCTAGTATCGGGGTCCGCGGCGATGAGCAGTTCTTC CSASIGVRGDEQFF
TRBJ2-7 . TRBD1 TRBV9 TGTGCCAGCAGCGTTGGGACAGGTCCCGAGCAGTACTTC CASSVGTGPEQYF
TRBJ2-7 . . TRBV27 TGTGCCAGCGGGTACTACGGGCAGTACTTC CASGYYGQYF
TRBJ2-7 . . TRBV12-3/TRBV12-4 TGTGCCAGCAGTTTAGTCGGGGGTCACTCCTACGAGCAGTACTTC CASSLVGGHSYEQYF
TRBJ2-3 . TRBD2 TRBV2 TGTGCCAGCGAGTATAGCGGGAGGCCACGTGGCACAGATACGCAGTATTTT CASEYSGRPRGTDTQYF
TRBJ2-7 . . TRBV5-1 TGCGCCAGCAGTTCTTCAGGGGAAGGACGCGAGCAGTACTTC CASSSSGEGREQYF
TRBJ2-7 . . TRBV5-5 TGTGCCAGCAGCCGGAGGACAGAAGGATACGAGCAGTACTTC CASSRRTEGYEQYF
TRBJ1-2 . . TRBV9 TGTGCCAGCAGCGTAGAGCAGGGAAACTATGGCTACACCTTC CASSVEQGNYGYTF
TRBJ2-7 . . TRBV27 TGTGCCAGCAGTTTAAAACTGGGGGATGAGCAGTACTTC CASSLKLGDEQYF
TRBJ2-5 . . TRBV6-5 TGTGCCAGCAGTTTTGGAAAGGGGGACCAAGAGACCCAGTACTTC CASSFGKGDQETQYF
TRBJ2-1 . . TRBV27 TGTGCCAGCGGCCCCCCCGGGGGCAATGAGCAGTTCTTC CASGPPGGNEQFF
TRBJ2-4 . TRBD2 TRBV20-1 TGCAGTGCTAGCCCCGGGCTAGCGGGAGGGCCGGGAGCCAAAAACATTCAGTACTTC CSASPGLAGGPGAKNIQYF